This passage covers 3 T cell receptor beta chains from one sample sequenced in a study of shared clonotypes between healthy human individuals. The protocol was immunoSEQ multiplex PCR, while the TCRdb copy is restricted to in-frame clones and leaves out a portion. The table records 730,000 or so clones, less than 80% of them present only once. The specimen sequenced was memory CD4+ T cells sorted from blood. Subset denoted: CD45RA-negative fraction. The receptor source for this set is a woman aged 25 to 45 in good health.

The V and J genes are TRBV11-3 and TRBJ1-5, with TRBD1 as a possible D gene (5 bases). Trimming pared 5 bases from V and 5 bases from J, leaving 10 bases between. The CDR3 contains 13 residues. Germline-derived CDR1 and CDR2 are SGHNT and YENEEA. Written as DNA, the CDR3 is TGTGCCAGCAGCAGATTCAGGGATCAGCCCCAGCATTTT. Protein product: CASSRFRDQPQHF.

This chain links TRBV28 with TRBJ1-1; D is unresolved. This CDR3 comprises 15 residues. From germline, CDR1 is MDHEN and CDR2 SYDVKM. Trimming shortened V by 5 bases and J by 4 bases, and 17 bases separated the two germline ends. CDR3: CASSAPIRGVTEAFF. CDR3 coding DNA: TGTGCCAGCAGTGCCCCCATTAGAGGCGTCACTGAAGCTTTCTTT.

This rearrangement joins TRBV4-2 to TRBJ2-7; D uncertain. The CDR3 has 15 amino acids. Germline CDR1 LGHNA, CDR2 YNFKEQ. Trimming took off 0 bases at V and 0 bases at J, with 9 bases between the two ends. The CDR3 reads CASSQDPNGSYEQYF. The CDR3 nucleotides read TGTGCCAGCAGCCAAGATCCGAACGGCTCCTACGAGCAGTACTTC.